This TCR beta chain derives from a study of immune evolution from preneoplasia to lung adenocarcinoma. Overall study results and limits: Later-stage lesions seemingly showed higher T cell density and diversity than normal lung. Top clone share appeared to fall from AAH through AIS, MIA, adenocarcinoma.

On this clone itself: The antigen remains undetermined.

The protocol was immunoSEQ multiplex PCR, while the TCRdb copy is restricted to in-frame clones and leaves out a portion. The table lists some 4,900 clones, about 77% of them singletons. Patients had resection in Japan or China between about 2014 and 2017. H&E slides confirmed each diagnosis, reviewed by two pathologists independently. The V end was cut by 6 bases, the J end by 11 bases, with 22 bases between. The CDR3 spans 14 residues. The germline gives CDR1 MNHEY, CDR2 SMNVEV (reference sequence). This TCR came from a person aged 70 to 85 with lung adenocarcinoma. The rearrangement uses TRBV27 and TRBJ1-2; TRBD1 is a possible D gene (6 bases). The specimen sequenced was FFPE minimally invasive lung adenocarcinoma tissue. The chain's CDR3 is CASSQQRTAFFYTF. The CDR3 DNA reads TGTGCCAGCAGCCAACAACGGACAGCTTTTTTTTACACCTTC.